The entry that follows covers one T cell receptor (beta chain) sequence. The sample originates from a study of PD-1 blockade in mismatch repair-deficient tumors. About the study: All were previously treated, progressing patients with 11 to 13 mismatch repair-deficient cancer types.

Clones were sequenced by immunoSEQ multiplex PCR, and TCRdb holds only the in-frame ones, with some missing. The sample has under 95,000 clones; roughly 80% are singletons. Every patient had mismatch repair deficiency by PCR or immunohistochemistry. The germline V gene has CDR1 MNHNY and CDR2 SVGAGI (reference sequence). The CDR3 is made up of 13 amino acids. The germline V and J ends were trimmed by 4 bases and 1 base, with 8 bases remaining between them. The source material was peripheral blood, sampled 12 weeks after starting pembrolizumab. The chain uses TRBV6-6 and TRBJ2-7; possible D gene TRBD2, 5 bases. This clonotype was obtained from an adult with mismatch repair-deficient cancer. The CDR3 loop is CASSFGGSYEQYF. The CDR3 DNA reads as TGTGCCAGCAGTTTCGGCGGGTCCTACGAGCAGTACTTC.